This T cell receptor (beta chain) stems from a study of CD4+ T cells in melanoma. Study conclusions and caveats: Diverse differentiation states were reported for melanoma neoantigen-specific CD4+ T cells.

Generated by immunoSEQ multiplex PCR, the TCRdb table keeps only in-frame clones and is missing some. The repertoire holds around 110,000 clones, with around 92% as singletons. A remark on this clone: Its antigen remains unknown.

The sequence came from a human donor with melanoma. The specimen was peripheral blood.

CDR3 sequence (DNA): TGTGCCAGCAGCTTGTTACTAGGGGGGCAGTACTTC. Translation: CASSLLLGGQYF. V and J are TRBV5-6 and TRBJ2-7; D is perhaps TRBD1 (6 bases). The ends were cut back, 1 base at V and 9 bases at J, with 11 bases in the middle. The germline gives CDR1 SGHDT, CDR2 YYEEEE. The length of the CDR3 is 12 residues. Full variable domain (outside the CDR3, taken from reference TRBV5-6 and TRBJ2-7): DAGVTQSPTHLIKTRGQQVTLRCSPKSGHDTVSWYQQALGQGPQFIFQYYEEEERQRGNFPDRFSGHQFPNYSSELNVNALLLGDSALYLCASSLLLGGQYFGPGTRLTVT.